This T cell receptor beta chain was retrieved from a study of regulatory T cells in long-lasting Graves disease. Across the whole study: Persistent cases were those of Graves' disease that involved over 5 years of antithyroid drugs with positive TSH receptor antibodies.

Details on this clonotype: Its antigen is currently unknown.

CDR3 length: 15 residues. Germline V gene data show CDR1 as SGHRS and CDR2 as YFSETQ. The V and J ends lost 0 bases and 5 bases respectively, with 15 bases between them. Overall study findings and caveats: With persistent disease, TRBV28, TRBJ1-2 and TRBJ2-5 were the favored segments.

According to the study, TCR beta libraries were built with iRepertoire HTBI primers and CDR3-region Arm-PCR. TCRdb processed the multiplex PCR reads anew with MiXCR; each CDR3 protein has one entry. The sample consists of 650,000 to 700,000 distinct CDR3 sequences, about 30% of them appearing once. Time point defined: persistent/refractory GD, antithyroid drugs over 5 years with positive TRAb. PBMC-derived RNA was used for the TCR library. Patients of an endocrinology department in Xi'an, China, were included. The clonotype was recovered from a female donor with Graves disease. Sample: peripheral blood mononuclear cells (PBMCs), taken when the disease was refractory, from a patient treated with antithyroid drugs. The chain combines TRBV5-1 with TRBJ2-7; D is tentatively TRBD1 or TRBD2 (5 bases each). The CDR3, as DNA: TGCGCCAGCAGCTTGGCTACGGGGCGCTGGAACGAGCAGTACTTC. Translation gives CASSLATGRWNEQYF. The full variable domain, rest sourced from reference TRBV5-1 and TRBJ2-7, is KAGVTQTPRYLIKTRGQQVTLSCSPISGHRSVSWYQQTPGQGLQFLFEYFSETQRNKGNFPGRFSGRQFSNSRSEMNVSTLELGDSALYLCASSLATGRWNEQYFGPGTRLTVT.